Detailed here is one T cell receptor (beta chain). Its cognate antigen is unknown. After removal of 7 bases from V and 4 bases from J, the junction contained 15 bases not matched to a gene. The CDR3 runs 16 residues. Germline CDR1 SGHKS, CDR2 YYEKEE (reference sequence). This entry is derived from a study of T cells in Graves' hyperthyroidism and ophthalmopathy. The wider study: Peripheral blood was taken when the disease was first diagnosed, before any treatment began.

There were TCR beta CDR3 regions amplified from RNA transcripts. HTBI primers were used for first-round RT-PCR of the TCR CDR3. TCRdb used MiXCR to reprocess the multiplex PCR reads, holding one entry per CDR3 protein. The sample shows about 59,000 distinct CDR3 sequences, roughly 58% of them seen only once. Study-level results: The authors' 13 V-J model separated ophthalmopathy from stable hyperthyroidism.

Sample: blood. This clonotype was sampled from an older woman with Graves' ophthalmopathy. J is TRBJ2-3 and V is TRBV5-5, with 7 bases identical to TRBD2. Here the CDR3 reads CASGPYTSERADTQYF. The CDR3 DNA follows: TGTGCCAGCGGCCCATATACTAGCGAGAGAGCAGATACGCAGTATTTT. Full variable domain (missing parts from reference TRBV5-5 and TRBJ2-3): DAGVTQSPTHLIKTRGQQVTLRCSPISGHKSVSWYQQVLGQGPQFIFQYYEKEERGRGNFPDRFSARQFPNYSSELNVNALLLGDSALYLCASGPYTSERADTQYFGPGTRLTVL.